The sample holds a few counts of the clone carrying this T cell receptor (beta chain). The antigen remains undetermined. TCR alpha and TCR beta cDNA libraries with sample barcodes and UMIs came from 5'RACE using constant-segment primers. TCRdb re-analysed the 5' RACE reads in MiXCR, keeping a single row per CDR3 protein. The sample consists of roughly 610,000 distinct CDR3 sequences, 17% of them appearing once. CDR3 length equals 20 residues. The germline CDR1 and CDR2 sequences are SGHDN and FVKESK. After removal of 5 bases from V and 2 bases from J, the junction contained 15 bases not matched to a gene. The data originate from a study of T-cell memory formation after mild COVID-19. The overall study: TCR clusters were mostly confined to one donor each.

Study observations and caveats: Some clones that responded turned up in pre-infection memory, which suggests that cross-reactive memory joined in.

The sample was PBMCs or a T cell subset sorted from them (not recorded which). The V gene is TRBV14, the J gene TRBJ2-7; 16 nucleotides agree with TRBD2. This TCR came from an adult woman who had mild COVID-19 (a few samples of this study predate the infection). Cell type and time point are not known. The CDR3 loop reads CASSTLPGLAGGHGPYEQYF. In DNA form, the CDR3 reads TGTGCCAGCAGCACTCTTCCGGGACTAGCGGGGGGGCACGGCCCCTACGAGCAGTACTTC.